These 22 T cell receptor beta chains share one sample of origin, sequenced in a study of sequential checkpoint blockade in melanoma. Generated by immunoSEQ multiplex PCR, the TCRdb table keeps only in-frame clones and is missing some. The sample contains about 5,000 clones, more than 20% of which appear only once. Treatment given: randomized to nivolumab then ipilimumab (arm A) or the reverse (arm B). The material sequenced was tumor tissue (inferred from file names), taken from a patient given nivolumab and ipilimumab in sequence. All receptors come from a human donor with melanoma.

This clone is classed as medium-sized (0.01 to 0.1%). The junction departs from germline at one end; a sequencing error may be responsible. The chain carries TRBV11-3 and TRBJ2-3, with TRBD2 matching over 10 bases. The germline CDR1 and CDR2 sequences are SGHNT and YENEEA. This CDR3 is built from 16 residues. The CDR3 DNA reads TGTGCCAGCACCTTAACTCTAGCGGGAGGCACAGATACGCAGTATTTT. Its protein is CASTLTLAGGTDTQYF.

This clone was seen more than once but under ten times. The V gene is TRBV28, the J gene TRBJ2-5; 13 bases agree with TRBD2. With V trimmed by 3 bases and J by 1 base, 8 bases remained unmatched. The CDR3 runs 18 residues. The germline V gene has CDR1 MDHEN and CDR2 SYDVKM. CDR3 residues: CASSFGLAGEGGQETQYF. CDR3 bases: TGTGCCAGCAGTTTTGGACTAGCGGGAGAGGGGGGCCAAGAGACCCAGTACTTC.

This rearrangement joins TRBV9 to TRBJ1-5; D may be TRBD1 (5 bases). CDR1 and CDR2 (germline): SGDLS, YYNGEE. The CDR3 consists of 13 residues. The V and J ends lost 0 bases and 6 bases respectively, with 7 bases between them. The CDR3 DNA reads as TGTGCCAGCAGCGTAGCTACAGGTCAGCCCCAGCATTTT. It codes for CASSVATGQPQHF.

This clone was seen a few times. The genes are TRBV6-8 and TRBJ2-7, with D tentatively TRBD1 (6 bases). This CDR3 comprises 16 residues. Trimming left V 4 bases short and J 5 bases short, with 21 bases between. CDR1 is MNHGY, CDR2 SAAAGT, per germline. CDR3 in amino acids: CASSSLTSGQRNEQYF. For the CDR3, the DNA is TGTGCCAGCAGTTCCCTAACCTCAGGACAGCGCAACGAGCAGTACTTC.

The rearrangement links TRBV19 to TRBJ2-7, with 8 bases matching TRBD1. Germline assignment: CDR1 LNHDA and CDR2 SQIVND (reference sequence). The junction had 7 bases not matched to a gene; V was cut back by 5 bases and J by 7 bases. CDR3 length: 13 amino acids. The CDR3 loop reads CASSGQGVGEQYF. DNA of the CDR3: TGTGCCAGTAGTGGACAGGGAGTCGGGGAGCAGTACTTC.

This clone appeared once. The chain is built from TRBV19 and TRBJ2-7; D is unclear. CDR3 size: 13 residues. Germline CDR1 reads LNHDA; CDR2 reads SQIVND (reference sequence). V lost 5 bases and J 3 bases, leaving 11 bases between the germline ends. CDR3 sequence reads: CASSPGLSYEQYF. In DNA, the CDR3 is TGTGCCAGTAGTCCCGGGCTTAGCTACGAGCAGTACTTC.

The chain carries TRBV5-1 and TRBJ2-7, with D perhaps TRBD1 (6 bases). The germline V gene has CDR1 SGHRS and CDR2 YFSETQ. This CDR3 contains 16 residues. Trimming stripped 3 bases from V and 2 bases from J, with 18 bases between. The CDR3 region has the DNA TGCGCCAGCAGCTCGACCGGAGGACAGTGGACCTACGAGCAGTACTTC. Protein sequence: CASSSTGGQWTYEQYF.

CDR3 region: CASSFLGSDTQYF. As DNA, the CDR3 is TGTGCCAGCAGTTTTTTGGGTTCGGATACGCAGTATTTT. This rearrangement joins TRBV28 to TRBJ2-3; D is undetermined. CDR3 size: 13 residues. V gave up 3 bases and J gave up 6 bases, with 10 bases separating them. Germline CDR1 is MDHEN and CDR2 is SYDVKM.

This clone appeared once. The CDR3 region has the DNA TGTGCCAGCGGCGTCAGGGGGGCGCGGGAGACCCAGTACTTC. It yields the protein CASGVRGARETQYF. This chain connects TRBV25-1 to TRBJ2-5; perhaps TRBD1 as D (7 bases). Between the trimmed V and J ends, which lost 8 bases and 5 bases, there was a span of 18 bases. Germline V gene data show CDR1 as MGHDK and CDR2 as SYGVNS. The CDR3 loop spans 14 amino acids.

Relative to its sample, this clone is medium-sized. The chain recombines TRBV11-3 with TRBJ2-2; a weak D match, TRBD1 (5 bases). From germline, CDR1 is SGHNT and CDR2 YENEEA. The V end was cut by 3 bases, the J end by 4 bases, with 15 bases between. This CDR3 is 16 amino acids long. Here the CDR3 reads CASSLGQGWGTGELFF. The CDR3 coding sequence is TGTGCCAGCAGCTTGGGGCAGGGCTGGGGCACCGGGGAGCTGTTTTTT.

This sequence joins TRBV19 and TRBJ2-7; 7 nucleotides align to TRBD2. This CDR3 comprises 14 residues. V shed 7 bases, J shed 0 bases, and the junction held 6 bases outside the gene matches. Looked up from germline, CDR1 is LNHDA and CDR2 is SQIVND (reference sequence). CDR3 DNA: TGTGCCAGTAACGGGGGGACGAGCTCCTACGAGCAGTACTTC. This sequence encodes CASNGGTSSYEQYF.

There are a few counts of this clone. The CDR3 loop is CASSLGRLYSNQPQHF. The CDR3 region has the DNA TGTGCCAGCAGCTTGGGCAGATTATATAGCAATCAGCCCCAGCATTTT. The genes are TRBV7-6 and TRBJ1-5; D gene uncertain. The CDR3 sequence is 16 residues long. V gave up 3 bases and J gave up 0 bases, with 12 bases separating them. CDR1 and CDR2 (germline): SGHVS, FNYEAQ.

V gene TRBV6-8 combines with J gene TRBJ2-7; a possible D gene is TRBD1 (5 bases). V lost 4 bases to trimming and J lost 2 bases, with 15 bases between them. The CDR3 loop spans 15 amino acids. Germline V CDR1 and CDR2: MNHGY, SAAAGT. CDR3 DNA: TGTGCCAGCAGTTCCACAGGTCTCACAGCCTACGAGCAGTACTTC. The encoded protein is CASSSTGLTAYEQYF.

This chain joins TRBV10-2 and TRBJ2-1; TRBD2 might be the D (5 bases). Germline V gene sequence: CDR1 WSHSY, CDR2 SAAADI. The CDR3 length is 12 residues. V dropped 8 bases and J dropped 6 bases, with 11 bases sitting between them. The CDR3 reads CASAARGNEQFF. CDR3 nucleotide sequence: TGCGCCAGCGCGGCCCGGGGCAATGAGCAGTTCTTC.

In this sample, this clone is medium-sized. J is TRBJ1-1 and V is TRBV11-3; D gene unclear. This CDR3 contains 15 residues. The germline V and J ends were trimmed by 3 bases and 8 bases, with 19 bases remaining between them. CDR1 and CDR2 (germline): SGHNT, YENEEA. Here the CDR3 DNA reads TGTGCCAGCAGCTTTGAATGGGGAGGCCGTCCCGAAGCTTTCTTT. This encodes CASSFEWGGRPEAFF.

This clone was counted only a few times. The chain is built from TRBV23-1 and TRBJ1-1; TRBD1 matches 9 bases. TRBV23-1 is an ORF for which the function is uncertain. V shed 3 bases, J shed 5 bases, and the junction held 10 bases outside the gene matches. The CDR3 has 16 amino acids. The chain's CDR3 is CASSQLVGQGVTEAFF. The CDR3 coding sequence is TGCGCCAGCAGTCAGCTGGTGGGACAGGGAGTGACTGAAGCTTTCTTT.

This clone was detected once. The V gene is TRBV29-1, the J gene TRBJ1-3, with 7 positions matching TRBD1. Trimming took 6 bases from V and 0 from J; bases not matched to a gene: 8. The CDR3 length is 15 residues. The germline V gene encodes CDR1 SQVTM and CDR2 ANQGSEA. Written as DNA, the CDR3 is TGCAGCGTGTACAGACAGGGCATCTCTGGAAACACCATATATTTT. Its protein product is CSVYRQGISGNTIYF.

The chain recombines TRBV19 with TRBJ1-2; D is unresolved. V lost 0 bases and J 4 bases, leaving 6 bases between the germline ends. The CDR3 loop spans 13 amino acids. CDR1 and CDR2 (germline): LNHDA, SQIVND (reference sequence). The CDR3 region is CASSIDTVYGYTF. In DNA form, the CDR3 reads TGTGCCAGTAGTATAGATACGGTCTATGGCTACACCTTC.

This clone was recorded many times. The chain joins TRBV9 to TRBJ2-1; a possible D gene is TRBD2 (7 bases). V lost 3 bases, J lost 6 bases, and 13 bases lay in between. The CDR3 sequence is 14 residues long. The germline CDR1 and CDR2 sequences are SGDLS and YYNGEE. The CDR3 here is CASSAGLGGNEQFF. CDR3 sequence (DNA): TGTGCCAGCAGCGCTGGACTAGGGGGCAATGAGCAGTTCTTC.

The CDR3 spells CASSELAGRAEAFF. The CDR3 DNA follows: TGCGCCAGCAGTGAGCTCGCAGGGAGGGCTGAAGCTTTCTTT. The gene calls are TRBV10-2 and TRBJ1-1; D might be TRBD1 (5 bases). The CDR3 contains 14 residues. Germline V lookup: CDR1 WSHSY, CDR2 SAAADI. With 2 bases removed from V and 6 bases from J, the gap between germline ends came to 13 bases.

This clone has at least ten counts. This chain links TRBV6-8 with TRBJ1-5, with no clear D. Trimming left V 6 bases short and J 6 bases short, with 18 bases between. The CDR3 loop spans 15 amino acids. CDR1 and CDR2 from the germline V gene are MNHGY and SAAAGT. The CDR3 region is CASRSGPPAGQPQHF. The CDR3 DNA sequence: TGTGCCAGCAGGAGCGGGCCCCCGGCCGGTCAGCCCCAGCATTTT.

CDR3 sequence reads: CASSRGLAVLYNEQFF. For the CDR3, the DNA is TGTGCCAGCAGCAGGGGACTAGCGGTTTTATACAATGAGCAGTTCTTC. The chain uses TRBV11-3 and TRBJ2-1, with 11 bases that match TRBD2. The CDR3 runs to 16 residues. Germline values: CDR1 SGHNT, CDR2 YENEEA. The V and J ends lost 5 bases and 4 bases, in that order; junction bases with no gene match: 7.